This T cell receptor beta chain was sequenced in a study of glioma-infiltrating T cells. The iRepertoire nested amplicon-rescue multiplex PCR amplified TCR alpha and beta CDR3s from RNA. For one-step reverse transcription and amplification, about 90-450 ng of tissue mRNA or PBMC total RNA was used. TCRdb reanalysed the multiplex PCR reads using MiXCR and keeps one entry per CDR3 protein. The sample holds 100,000 to 150,000 distinct CDR3 sequences, approximately 26% seen once. This CDR3 is 14 amino acids long. Germline V gene data show CDR1 as SNHLY and CDR2 as FYNNEI. Trimming took 3 bases from V and 4 from J, leaving 12 bases between them.

The rearrangement links TRBV2 to TRBJ2-5; possibly TRBD1 for D (5 bases). The sequence derives from a human donor with low-grade glioma or glioblastoma, undergoing nonglioma brain surgery, or in good health (not recorded which). Sequencing was performed on glioma tissue, nonneoplastic brain tissue, or PBMCs (not recorded which). DNA of the CDR3: TGTGCCAGCAGTGACAGGGTTTCGGGAGAGACCCAGTACTTC. Translated: CASSDRVSGETQYF.